Listed below are T cell receptor beta chains from one sample, sequenced in a study of blood T cell repertoires in COVID-19. Clones were read by immunoSEQ multiplex PCR, and TCRdb kept only the in-frame ones, dropping some. The table lists about half a million clones, over 75% of them singletons. Sequencing was performed on peripheral blood. The source of these receptors is a human donor in a cohort sampled during active COVID-19. CDR3s include the opening cysteine and the closing phenylalanine or tryptophan. A D gene is named only where the DNA matches it firmly. Clone size is stated in some rows and not others, as once, few, many or a class when expanded.

CDR3	DNA	V	J	D	size
CASSLVPGNTEAFF	TGTGCCAGCAGCTTGGTGCCAGGGAACACTGAAGCTTTCTTT	TRBV5-5	TRBJ1-1	-	once
CASSQGAAGGTFAEQFF	TGTGCCAGCAGCCAAGGCGCAGCGGGAGGGACCTTCGCTGAGCAGTTCTTC	TRBV4-2	TRBJ2-1	TRBD2	-
CASRTGGWETQYF	TGTGCCAGCAGAACAGGGGGGTGGGAGACCCAGTACTTC	TRBV2	TRBJ2-5	TRBD1	-
CASSYGQAAYEQYF	TGTGCCAGCAGTTACGGACAGGCTGCCTACGAGCAGTACTTC	TRBV6-2/TRBV6-3	TRBJ2-7	TRBD1	-
CASLTSGRAYEQYF	TGTGCCAGCTTGACTAGCGGGAGAGCCTACGAGCAGTACTTC	TRBV6-5	TRBJ2-7	TRBD2	once
CASSQDWGQPQHF	TGTGCCAGCAGCCAAGATTGGGGCCAGCCCCAGCATTTT	TRBV3-1/TRBV3-2	TRBJ1-5	-	once
CASSQGRLAPNEQYF	TGTGCCAGCAGCCAAGGGAGACTAGCGCCCAACGAGCAGTACTTC	TRBV3-1/TRBV3-2	TRBJ2-7	TRBD2	-
CASSSLDRGNTEAFF	TGTGCCAGCAGCTCTCTGGACAGGGGGAACACTGAAGCTTTCTTT	TRBV7-9	TRBJ1-1	TRBD1	few
CASSKLVSSTDTQYF	TGTGCCAGCAGCAAACTAGTTAGTAGCACAGATACGCAGTATTTT	TRBV11-2	TRBJ2-3	-	-
CASSIPSFAGDSPLHF	TGTGCCAGTAGTATCCCCTCCTTCGCCGGGGATTCACCCCTCCACTTT	TRBV19	TRBJ1-6	-	-
CASSLVQGLTEAFF	TGTGCCAGCAGCTTAGTTCAGGGACTCACTGAAGCTTTCTTT	TRBV7-9	TRBJ1-1	-	-
CASSNTQGVTEAFF	TGTGCCAGCAGTAACACACAGGGGGTCACTGAAGCTTTCTTT	TRBV6-5	TRBJ1-1	TRBD1	-
CASSLRQGVGNTIYF	TGTGCCAGCAGCCTAAGACAGGGTGTCGGGAACACCATATATTTT	TRBV16	TRBJ1-3	TRBD1	-
CASSETGAGGYTF	TGTGCCAGCAGTGAAACAGGGGCGGGTGGCTACACCTTC	TRBV6-1	TRBJ1-2	TRBD1	-
CASSLGGMDRRLYGYTF	TGTGCCAGCAGCTTGGGGGGCATGGACAGAAGACTCTATGGCTACACCTTC	TRBV5-4	TRBJ1-2	-	-
CASNSGGMGYGYTF	TGTGCCAGTAACTCGGGGGGAATGGGCTATGGCTACACCTTC	TRBV19	TRBJ1-2	-	-
CASSSSGGSEKLFF	TGTGCCAGCAGCTCATCAGGGGGGAGCGAAAAACTGTTTTTT	TRBV7-9	TRBJ1-4	TRBD1	-
CATSEGQRTTETQYF	TGTGCCACCAGTGAGGGGCAGCGTACAACGGAGACCCAGTACTTC	TRBV24-1	TRBJ2-5	-	-
CASSMTDRGHGGYTF	TGTGCCAGCAGCATGACGGACAGGGGGCATGGAGGCTACACCTTC	TRBV5-8	TRBJ1-2	TRBD1	-
CASSLRSGLGYNEQFF	TGTGCCAGCAGCTTAAGGTCCGGACTAGGTTACAATGAGCAGTTCTTC	TRBV7-2	TRBJ2-1	TRBD2	-
CASSLGTGGQPQHF	TGTGCCAGTAGTCTAGGGACAGGGGGTCAGCCCCAGCATTTT	TRBV19	TRBJ1-5	TRBD1	-
CASSPKRRASGLYEQYF	TGTGCCAGCAGCCCGAAGCGGCGGGCTAGCGGGCTCTACGAGCAGTACTTC	TRBV3-1/TRBV3-2	TRBJ2-7	TRBD2	-
CATTRGAGGRGTDTQYF	TGTGCCACCACCCGGGGAGCGGGAGGTAGAGGCACAGATACGCAGTATTTT	TRBV3-1/TRBV3-2	TRBJ2-3	TRBD2	-
CASSPILARYYNEQFF	TGTGCCAGCAGCCCGATACTAGCGAGATACTACAATGAGCAGTTCTTC	TRBV9	TRBJ2-1	TRBD2	-
CASSLNYGYTF	TGTGCCAGCAGCCTTAACTATGGCTACACCTTC	TRBV2	TRBJ1-2	-	-
CASSLGTGGPMNTEAFF	TGTGCCAGCAGTCTCGGGACAGGGGGCCCCATGAACACTGAAGCTTTCTTT	TRBV6-2/TRBV6-3	TRBJ1-1	TRBD1	-
CASSLYPNLAGQVYEQYF	TGTGCCAGCAGCTTGTATCCGAACCTAGCGGGACAAGTCTACGAGCAGTACTTC	TRBV7-2	TRBJ2-7	TRBD2	-
CASTRDSRYEQYF	TGTGCCAGCACCCGGGACAGCCGCTACGAGCAGTACTTC	TRBV2	TRBJ2-7	TRBD1	-
CASRERIAYTGELFF	TGTGCCAGCAGAGAGAGAATCGCGTACACCGGGGAGCTGTTTTTT	TRBV6-5	TRBJ2-2	-	-
CASSVATFGQGKHTF	TGTGCCAGCAGCGTAGCTACATTCGGACAGGGTAAACACACCTTC	TRBV9	TRBJ1-2	TRBD1	-
CASKEVGLAKNIQYF	TGTGCCAGTAAGGAGGTGGGCCTTGCCAAAAACATTCAGTACTTC	TRBV19	TRBJ2-4	-	-
CASSRVANTEAFF	TGTGCCAGCAGTCGAGTTGCGAACACTGAAGCTTTCTTT	TRBV6-5	TRBJ1-1	-	once
CASSLAPAGGGTGELFF	TGTGCCAGCAGCTTAGCGCCAGCGGGAGGAGGCACCGGGGAGCTGTTTTTT	TRBV7-2	TRBJ2-2	TRBD2	-
CASSDGQGAGNTIYF	TGTGCCAGCTCTGACGGACAGGGTGCTGGAAACACCATATATTTT	TRBV18	TRBJ1-3	TRBD1	-
CASRYTAGGRASYEQYF	TGTGCCAGCAGATACACTGCGGGAGGACGAGCCTCCTACGAGCAGTACTTC	TRBV7-8	TRBJ2-7	TRBD2	few
CAIQPGQGTRAFF	TGTGCCATTCAGCCGGGACAGGGTACGAGGGCTTTCTTT	TRBV6-5	TRBJ1-1	TRBD1	-
CASSPGTGANYGYTF	TGTGCCAGTAGTCCCGGGACAGGGGCTAACTATGGCTACACCTTC	TRBV19	TRBJ1-2	TRBD1	once
CASSSVREPSYEQYF	TGTGCCAGCAGTAGCGTGCGGGAGCCGTCCTACGAGCAGTACTTC	TRBV28	TRBJ2-7	TRBD2	-
CASSSGQGARLNTEAFF	TGCGCCAGCAGCTCGGGACAGGGGGCGCGGTTGAACACTGAAGCTTTCTTT	TRBV5-1	TRBJ1-1	TRBD1	-
CASSKKTVDSYEQYF	TGTGCCAGCAGCAAGAAGACAGTAGACAGTTACGAGCAGTACTTC	TRBV5-5	TRBJ2-7	-	-
CASSLGQGHYNEQFF	TGTGCCAGCAGCCTGGGACAGGGACATTACAATGAGCAGTTCTTC	TRBV3-1/TRBV3-2	TRBJ2-1	TRBD1	-
CASSIGVSRYLAGNHNEQFF	TGTGCCAGTAGTATAGGAGTTTCTCGGTACCTAGCGGGGAACCACAATGAGCAGTTCTTC	TRBV19	TRBJ2-1	TRBD2	-
CASSPRTSGSINEQFF	TGCGCCAGCAGCCCACGGACTAGCGGGAGTATCAATGAGCAGTTCTTC	TRBV5-1	TRBJ2-1	TRBD2	-
CASSFGGSKNIQYF	TGTGCCAGCAGCTTTGGGGGCAGCAAAAACATTCAGTACTTC	TRBV11-3	TRBJ2-4	-	-
CASCGTSGYEQYF	TGTGCCAGCTGCGGGACTAGCGGATACGAGCAGTACTTC	TRBV19	TRBJ2-7	TRBD2	-
CASNIREGDEQFF	TGTGCCAGCAATATAAGGGAGGGCGATGAGCAGTTCTTC	TRBV2	TRBJ2-1	TRBD2	-
CASSQWASGNEQYF	TGTGCCAGCAGCCAATGGGCTAGCGGGAACGAGCAGTACTTC	TRBV3-1/TRBV3-2	TRBJ2-7	TRBD2	-
CASKLDSSGNTIYF	TGTGCCAGCAAGTTGGACAGCTCTGGAAACACCATATATTTT	TRBV6-5	TRBJ1-3	-	-
CASGKGQPFSYLMATGYTF	TGCGCCAGTGGAAAGGGGCAGCCATTTTCATACCTTATGGCTACGGGCTACACCTTC	TRBV5-1	TRBJ1-2	-	-
CASSQSERQGAYEQYF	TGTGCCAGCAGCCAGTCGGAGAGACAGGGCGCTTACGAGCAGTACTTC	TRBV4-2	TRBJ2-7	TRBD1	-